The 10 T cell receptor beta chains reported below all come from one sample, sequenced in a study of blood T cell repertoires in COVID-19. Clones were read by immunoSEQ multiplex PCR, and TCRdb kept only the in-frame ones, dropping some. The sample has approximately 100,000 clones, around 80% seen once. Sample: peripheral blood. All receptors derive from a man aged 65 to 85 with acute or convalescent COVID-19.

This clone turned up a few times. The chain is built from TRBV12-3 or TRBV12-4 and TRBJ1-1; a weak D match, TRBD1 (6 bases). Between the trimmed V and J ends, which lost 7 bases and 8 bases, there was a span of 11 bases. The length of the CDR3 is 11 residues. Here the CDR3 reads CASNSRGEAFF. In DNA form, the CDR3 reads TGTGCCAGCAACTCGAGGGGGGAAGCTTTCTTT.

This clone was picked up a small number of times. In DNA, the CDR3 is TGTGCCAGCAGCCAACCTCCGGGGGAGGGAGGGGAGCTGTTTTTT. Protein product: CASSQPPGEGGELFF. The chain employs TRBV3-1 (or the pseudogene TRBV3-2) and TRBJ2-2, with 7 nucleotides matching TRBD2. J gave up 8 bases and V 2 bases, and 8 bases lay outside the gene matches. This CDR3 is built from 15 residues. In germline, CDR1 is LGHDT, CDR2 YNNKEL (reference sequence).

The V and J genes are TRBV15 and TRBJ2-1, with D possibly TRBD2 on 5 matching bases. The CDR3 runs to 18 residues. Germline V gives CDR1 LNHNV, CDR2 YYDKDF (reference sequence). The V and J ends lost 3 bases and 6 bases respectively, with 24 bases between them. CDR3 amino acids: CATSRELSGSPIGNEQFF. The CDR3 nucleotides are TGTGCCACCAGCAGGGAGTTGTCGGGGAGCCCTATAGGCAATGAGCAGTTCTTC.

This chain uses TRBV28 with TRBJ2-5; possibly TRBD2 for D (5 bases). The CDR3 spans 17 residues. Germline assignment: CDR1 MDHEN and CDR2 SYDVKM. Trimming took 4 bases from V and 2 from J, leaving 20 bases between them. CDR3 amino acids: CASSSPPGLAPQETQYF. For the CDR3, the DNA is TGTGCCAGCAGTTCGCCCCCGGGCCTAGCTCCTCAAGAGACCCAGTACTTC.

This chain links TRBV25-1 with TRBJ2-1, with D tentatively TRBD1 (6 bases). The V gene's germline CDR1 is MGHDK and CDR2 SYGVNS. The CDR3 is 13 amino acids. The ends were cut back, 4 bases at V and 9 bases at J, with 13 bases in the middle. CDR3 sequence (DNA): TGTGCCAGCAGTGGCCACAGGGCCCTTGAGCAGTTCTTC. Translating it yields CASSGHRALEQFF.

This clone was detected once. This chain connects TRBV19 to TRBJ1-5; TRBD1 agrees at 7 bases. The CDR3 length is 15 residues. Losses at the gene ends were 7 bases for V and 4 bases for J; bases not matched to a gene: 10. Germline lookup yields CDR1 LNHDA and CDR2 SQIVND (reference sequence). CDR3 DNA: TGTGCCAGTACCCCCAGACAGGGTAATAATCAGCCCCAGCATTTT. Its translation: CASTPRQGNNQPQHF.

With regard to this clone: Germline and junction disagree at one end, which may indicate a read error. V is TRBV7-7 and J is TRBJ2-1; 10 bases map to TRBD2. Germline CDR1 is SSHAT and CDR2 is FNYEAQ (reference sequence). The CDR3 sequence is 14 residues long. Here the CDR3 reads CASSLGLASNEQFF. In DNA form, the CDR3 reads TGTGCTAGCAGCTTGGGACTAGCGTCCAATGAGCAGTTCTTC.

This clone was seen a few times. V gene TRBV5-1 combines with J gene TRBJ2-1, with 8 bases lining up with TRBD1. V lost 3 bases and J lost 8; bases outside the gene matches: 7. Germline V gene data show CDR1 as SGHRS and CDR2 as YFSETQ. The CDR3 runs 14 residues. For the CDR3, the DNA is TGCGCCAGCAGCTCGGACAGGGAGAGGGATGAGCAGTTCTTC. Protein product: CASSSDRERDEQFF.

J is TRBJ2-7 and V is TRBV6-6; D is uncertain. V was shortened by 4 bases and J by 3 bases, with 4 bases between the two germline ends. CDR1 and CDR2 from the germline V gene are MNHNY and SVGAGI (reference sequence). CDR3 size: 11 residues. Here the CDR3 DNA reads TGTGCCAGCAGTTCCAACTACGAGCAGTACTTC. Amino acid sequence: CASSSNYEQYF.

This rearrangement joins TRBV2 to TRBJ2-7; 9 bases fit TRBD2. Germline V gene data show CDR1 as SNHLY and CDR2 as FYNNEI. V shed 3 bases and J 5 bases; nucleotides not matched to a gene: 5. The CDR3 has 14 amino acids. CDR3 nucleotides: TGTGCCAGCAGTGAGGGGACTAGCTTGGACGAGCAGTACTTC. It is translated as CASSEGTSLDEQYF.